A single sample gave rise to the 7 T cell receptor beta chains below, sequenced in a study of T cells in Graves' hyperthyroidism and ophthalmopathy. Amplification yielded TCR beta CDR3 regions, with RNA transcripts as the source. Researchers ran a first-round RT-PCR on the TCR CDR3 using the HTBI primer set. Each CDR3 protein gets one entry after TCRdb re-called the multiplex PCR reads with MiXCR. The data contain 95,000 to 110,000 distinct CDR3 sequences, 16% of them singletons. The sequenced material came from blood. All receptors derive from a woman between 50 and 59 years old with Graves' hyperthyroidism.

At least ten counts were recorded for this clonotype. The chain recombines TRBV27 with TRBJ1-1, with D perhaps TRBD1 (5 bases). Trimming took off 3 bases at V and 1 base at J, with 9 bases between the two ends. Germline V gene lookup returns CDR1 MNHEY and CDR2 SMNVEV (reference sequence). This CDR3 has 14 amino acids. The CDR3 coding sequence is TGTGCCAGCAGTTTGACCGACAGGAACACTGAAGCTTTCTTT. Translating it yields CASSLTDRNTEAFF.

This clonotype was detected ten times or more. The V gene is TRBV6-5, the J gene TRBJ2-1, with D maybe TRBD2 (7 bases). V was cut by 0 bases and J by 6 bases, with 21 bases left in between. The CDR3 length is 18 residues. Germline-derived CDR1 and CDR2 are MNHEY and SVGAGI. The CDR3 spells CASSYSTRGGLGGNEQFF. CDR3 bases: TGTGCCAGCAGTTACTCGACGAGGGGGGGATTGGGAGGCAATGAGCAGTTCTTC.

The table lists this clonotype with many counts. The V gene is TRBV11-3, the J gene TRBJ2-7; 10 bases match TRBD1. The CDR3 length is 15 residues. Germline V gene sequence: CDR1 SGHNT, CDR2 YENEEA. The J segment lost 5 bases and the V segment lost 10 bases, leaving 14 bases of the junction unmatched. CDR3 sequence (DNA): TGTGCCACGTACTTTAGGGACAGGGGTATCCACGAGCAGTACTTC. Amino acid sequence: CATYFRDRGIHEQYF.

This clonotype was recorded many times. The chain uses TRBV2 and TRBJ2-2; no definite D call. Germline loops: CDR1 SNHLY, CDR2 FYNNEI. V lost 0 bases and J 1 base, leaving 3 bases between the germline ends. CDR3 length: 14 amino acids. The CDR3 DNA reads TGTGCCAGCAGTGAAGCGAGGAACACCGGGGAGCTGTTTTTT. Encoded protein: CASSEARNTGELFF.

This clonotype was recorded at least ten times. J is TRBJ2-7 and V is TRBV20-1, with D maybe TRBD2 (5 bases). Germline CDR1 and CDR2: DFQATT and SNEGSKA (reference sequence). V was trimmed by 2 bases and J by 4 bases, leaving 9 bases between them. The CDR3 covers 12 residues. CDR3 in amino acids: CSARYGVYEQYV. DNA of the CDR3: TGCAGTGCTAGATACGGGGTTTACGAGCAGTACGTC.

The chain joins TRBV6-2 or TRBV6-3 to TRBJ2-7; D might be TRBD1 (5 bases). The germline gives CDR1 MNHEY, CDR2 SVGEGT. This CDR3 contains 13 residues. Trimming took off 6 bases at V and 0 bases at J, with 9 bases between the two ends. As DNA, the CDR3 is TGTGCCAGCAGGGCGACAGCCTCCTACGAGCAGTACTTC. Translation: CASRATASYEQYF.

This clonotype came up many times. The chain carries TRBV11-2 and TRBJ2-7; D not certain. Germline V lookup: CDR1 SGHAT, CDR2 FQNNGV. The CDR3 is 14 amino acids. The ends were cut back, 2 bases at V and 5 bases at J, with 13 bases in the middle. The CDR3 DNA is TGTGCCAGCAGCTTAAACCGACGAGGCCACGAGCAGTACTTC. This encodes CASSLNRRGHEQYF.